Sequencing of this T cell receptor (beta chain) was carried out in a study of blood T cell repertoires in COVID-19. Study in general: Sites across the United States, Italy and Spain contributed samples from acute and convalescent COVID-19. T cells, B-cell-depleted T cells, or PBMCs provided the cDNA or gDNA that served as material.

The CDR3 has 15 residues. The germline V gene encodes CDR1 MDHEN and CDR2 SYDVKM. The V segment lost 3 bases and the J segment 7 bases; nucleotides outside the gene matches: 7. The method was immunoSEQ multiplex PCR; TCRdb's version includes in-frame clones alone and lacks a portion of them. Of 100,000 to 150,000 clones in the sample, around 80% were seen once. The sample was peripheral blood. This clonotype was obtained from a man older than 75 with active or convalescent COVID-19. This chain joins TRBV28 and TRBJ2-2, with 8 bases lining up with TRBD1. The chain's CDR3 is CASSLTRGPGGELFF. In nucleotides, the CDR3 is TGTGCCAGCAGTTTGACCAGGGGGCCGGGCGGGGAGCTGTTTTTT.